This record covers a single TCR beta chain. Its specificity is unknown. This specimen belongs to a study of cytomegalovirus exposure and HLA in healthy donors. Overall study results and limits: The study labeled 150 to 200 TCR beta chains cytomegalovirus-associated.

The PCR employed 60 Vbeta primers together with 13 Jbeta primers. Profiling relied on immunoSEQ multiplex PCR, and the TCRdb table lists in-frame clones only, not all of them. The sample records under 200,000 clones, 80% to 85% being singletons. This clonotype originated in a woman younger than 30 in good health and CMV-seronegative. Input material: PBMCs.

CDR3 nucleotides: TGTGCCAGCAGCTTAGACGGGGTAGGAGGGGCCCGTGGCTATGGCTACACCTTC. It codes for CASSLDGVGGARGYGYTF. This sequence joins TRBV7-9 and TRBJ1-2, with a tentative D call TRBD1 (5 bases). V was cut by 1 base and J by 4 bases, with 22 bases left in between. The CDR3 runs 18 residues. Per the germline V gene, CDR1 is SEHNR and CDR2 is FQNEAQ (reference sequence).